The 9 T cell receptor beta chains below come from one sample, sequenced in a study of blood T cell repertoires in COVID-19. Method: immunoSEQ multiplex PCR; TCRdb's copy keeps in-frame clones and lacks some. The data show around 120,000 clones, with approximately 90% seen just once and approximately 1.4% held by the top ten. The sample taken for sequencing was peripheral blood. Every receptor here comes from a human donor in a cohort sampled during active COVID-19.

The chain recombines TRBV5-1 with TRBJ1-4, with unresolved D. The germline V gene has CDR1 SGHRS and CDR2 YFSETQ. CDR3 size: 16 residues. V was pared by 0 bases and J by 0 bases, with 9 bases between. In DNA, the CDR3 is TGCGCCAGCAGCTTGGGAGCAGGCCCAACTAATGAAAAACTGTTTTTT. Amino acids: CASSLGAGPTNEKLFF.

V and J are TRBV28 and TRBJ1-5, with D perhaps matching TRBD1 (6 bases). Germline assignment: CDR1 MDHEN and CDR2 SYDVKM. The CDR3 has 13 amino acids. The ends were cut back, 7 bases at V and 3 bases at J, with 10 bases in the middle. The CDR3 DNA reads as TGTGCCAGCAACGGACAGTTCAATCAGCCCCAGCATTTT. This sequence encodes CASNGQFNQPQHF. The variable domain in full, completed from reference TRBV28 and TRBJ1-5, reads DVKVTQSSRYLVKRTGEKVFLECVQDMDHENMFWYRQDPGLGLRLIYFSYDVKMKEKGDIPEGYSVSREKKERFSLILESASTNQTSMYLCASNGQFNQPQHFGDGTRLSIL.

J is TRBJ2-7 and V is TRBV4-1, with 13 bases identical to TRBD2. This CDR3 spans 17 amino acids. Germline V gives CDR1 MGHRA, CDR2 YSYEKL. With V trimmed by 5 bases and J by 0 bases, 7 bases remained unmatched. CDR3 sequence reads: CASSIGTSGVSSYEQYF. Written as DNA, the CDR3 is TGCGCCAGCAGCATCGGGACTAGCGGGGTTAGCTCCTACGAGCAGTACTTC.

The gene calls are TRBV21-1 and TRBJ2-1; the table calls TRBD2, which could not be checked here. TRBV21-1 is described as a pseudogene. CDR3 length equals 19 residues. Written as DNA, the CDR3 is TGTGCCAGCAGCAAACCGGTTGGCAGACGAGCGCGGCAAGACAATGAGCAGTTCTTC. It is translated as CASSKPVGRRARQDNEQFF.

The chain uses TRBV27 and TRBJ1-6; D perhaps matches TRBD1 (5 bases). V was cut by 5 bases and J by 9 bases, with 17 bases left in between. The CDR3 covers 15 residues. Germline loops: CDR1 MNHEY, CDR2 SMNVEV (reference sequence). CDR3 DNA: TGTGCCAGCAGTCTCCTTGGGGGGAGGCCTTCACCCCTCCACTTT. Its protein product is CASSLLGGRPSPLHF.

The J gene is TRBJ2-3, the V gene TRBV5-4; 9 bases map to TRBD1. Trimming at V came to 5 bases and at J to 2 bases, leaving 12 bases not matched to a gene. Germline V gene lookup returns CDR1 SGHNT and CDR2 YYREEE (reference sequence). There are 17 residues in the CDR3. This CDR3 is CASSPGTGKGYTDTQYF. Written as DNA, the CDR3 is TGTGCCAGCAGTCCCGGGACAGGGAAAGGGTACACAGATACGCAGTATTTT.

This chain joins TRBV11-2 and TRBJ2-7; perhaps TRBD1 as D (5 bases). The CDR3 sequence is 15 residues long. Per germline, CDR1 SGHAT and CDR2 FQNNGV. V lost 4 bases and J lost 5, with 18 bases in between. CDR3 coding DNA: TGTGCCAGCAGCTATCAGGGCACCACCTGGGACGAGCAGTACTTC. Its protein product is CASSYQGTTWDEQYF. The whole variable domain, filled in from reference TRBV11-2 and TRBJ2-7, reads EAGVAQSPRYKIIEKRQSVAFWCNPISGHATLYWYQQILGQGPKLLIQFQNNGVVDDSQLPKDRFSAERLKGVDSTLKIQPAKLEDSAVYLCASSYQGTTWDEQYFGPGTRLTVT.

Note on this clone: No DNA is shown, since the ends of the CDR3 on it are uncertain; the CDR3 is the one TCRdb lists. J is TRBJ2-7 and V is TRBV27; the table calls TRBD1, which could not be checked here. The CDR3 has 15 residues if both end residues are counted. Germline V CDR1 and CDR2: MNHEY, SMNVEV (reference sequence). The CDR3 loop reads CASSSSPGKSYEQYF.

The chain recombines TRBV2 with TRBJ2-4; the match to TRBD2 covers 10 bases. The CDR3 runs to 14 residues. With 7 bases clipped from V and 3 bases from J, the junction kept 3 bases outside the gene matches. Germline CDR1 and CDR2: SNHLY and FYNNEI. The CDR3 here is CASTSGGVKNIQYF. In DNA form, the CDR3 reads TGTGCCAGCACCAGCGGGGGGGTCAAAAACATTCAGTACTTC.